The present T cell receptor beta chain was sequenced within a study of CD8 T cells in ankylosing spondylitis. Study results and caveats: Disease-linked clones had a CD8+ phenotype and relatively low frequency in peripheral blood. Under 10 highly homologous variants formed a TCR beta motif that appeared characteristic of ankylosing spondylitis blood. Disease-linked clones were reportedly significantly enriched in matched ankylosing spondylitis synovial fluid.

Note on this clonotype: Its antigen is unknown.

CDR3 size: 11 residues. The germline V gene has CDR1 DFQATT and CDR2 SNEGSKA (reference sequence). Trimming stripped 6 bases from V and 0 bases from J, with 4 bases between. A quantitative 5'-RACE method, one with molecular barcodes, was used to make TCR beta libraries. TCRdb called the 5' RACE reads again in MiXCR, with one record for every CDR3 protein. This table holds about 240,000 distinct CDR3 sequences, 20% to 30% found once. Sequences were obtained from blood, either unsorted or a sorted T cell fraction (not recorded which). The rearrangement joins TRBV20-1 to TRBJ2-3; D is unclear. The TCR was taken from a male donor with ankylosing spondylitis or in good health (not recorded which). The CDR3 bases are TGCAGTGCGGAGAGCACAGATACGCAGTATTTT. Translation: CSAESTDTQYF.